This note documents a single TCR beta chain sequence. The data derive from a study of blood T cell repertoires in COVID-19. About the study: PBMCs, B-cell-depleted T cells, or T cells provided the cDNA or gDNA that made up the material.

Germline V gene sequence: CDR1 SGHDN, CDR2 FVKESK. The CDR3 is 14 residues long. The trim removed 1 base at V and 6 bases at J, leaving 6 bases unmatched. Original processing notes: Amplifying reference gene primers gave estimates of nucleated cell counts. Profiling relied on immunoSEQ multiplex PCR, and the TCRdb table lists in-frame clones only, not all of them. That table gives V, J and clone size, and the DNA gave D and trimming. The table shows around 400,000 clones, with roughly four fifths occurring only once. Sequences were obtained from PBMCs or T cells enriched from blood (not recorded which). The receptor comes from a woman aged 50 to 65 who had recovered from COVID-19. The rearrangement links TRBV14 to TRBJ2-7; 7 bases agree with TRBD2. The CDR3 DNA reads TGTGCCAGCAGCCAAGTCGACGCGGGGGTCGAGCAGTACTTC. Residues: CASSQVDAGVEQYF.